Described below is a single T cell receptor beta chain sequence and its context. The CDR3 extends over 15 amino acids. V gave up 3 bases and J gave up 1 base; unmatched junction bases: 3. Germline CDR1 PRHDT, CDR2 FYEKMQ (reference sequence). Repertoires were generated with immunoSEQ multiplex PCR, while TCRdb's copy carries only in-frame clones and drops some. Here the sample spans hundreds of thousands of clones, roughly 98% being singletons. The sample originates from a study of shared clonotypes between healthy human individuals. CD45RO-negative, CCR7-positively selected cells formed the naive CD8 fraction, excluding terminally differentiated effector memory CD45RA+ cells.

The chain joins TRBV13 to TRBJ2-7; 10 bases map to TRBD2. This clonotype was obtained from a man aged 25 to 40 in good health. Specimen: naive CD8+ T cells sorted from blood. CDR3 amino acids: CASSFSGRLSYEQYF. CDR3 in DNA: TGTGCCAGCAGCTTTAGCGGGAGGCTTTCCTACGAGCAGTACTTC.